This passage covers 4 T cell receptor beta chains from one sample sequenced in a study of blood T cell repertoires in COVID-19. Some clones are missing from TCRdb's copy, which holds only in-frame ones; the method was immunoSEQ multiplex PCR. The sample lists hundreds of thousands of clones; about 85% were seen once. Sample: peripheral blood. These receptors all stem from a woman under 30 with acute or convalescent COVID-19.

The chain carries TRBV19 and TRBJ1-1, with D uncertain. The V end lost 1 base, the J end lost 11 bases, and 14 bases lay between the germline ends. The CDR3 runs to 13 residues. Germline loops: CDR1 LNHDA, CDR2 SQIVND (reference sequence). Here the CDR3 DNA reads TGTGCCAGTAGTATAGGTTGGGCAGGATATGCTTTCTTT. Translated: CASSIGWAGYAFF.

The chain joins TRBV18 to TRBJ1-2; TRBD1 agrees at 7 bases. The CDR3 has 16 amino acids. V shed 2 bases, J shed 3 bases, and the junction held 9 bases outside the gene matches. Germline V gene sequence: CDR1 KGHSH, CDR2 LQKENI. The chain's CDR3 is CASSPVAGGLDYGYTF. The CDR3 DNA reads TGTGCCAGCTCACCAGTGGCAGGGGGTCTTGACTATGGCTACACCTTC.

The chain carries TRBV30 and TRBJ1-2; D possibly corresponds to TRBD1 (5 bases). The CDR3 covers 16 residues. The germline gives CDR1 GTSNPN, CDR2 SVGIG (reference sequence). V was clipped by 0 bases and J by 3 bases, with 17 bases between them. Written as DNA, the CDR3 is TGTGCCTGGAGTGTCAAAAGTCGCGGGGGAGACTATGGCTACACCTTC. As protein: CAWSVKSRGGDYGYTF.

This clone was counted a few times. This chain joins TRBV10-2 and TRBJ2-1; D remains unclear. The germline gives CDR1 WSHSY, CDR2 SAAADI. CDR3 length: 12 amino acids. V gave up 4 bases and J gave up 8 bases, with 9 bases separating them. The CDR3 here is CASSVRIYEQFF. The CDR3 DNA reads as TGCGCCAGCAGTGTTAGAATCTATGAGCAGTTCTTC.